This T cell receptor beta chain is from a study of breast tumors, draining lymph nodes, adjacent tissues (TCRdb year 2016). Notes on the research overall: Breast cancer patients provided tumor, adjacent nontumor tissue and axillary lymph nodes, and the study compared the TCR beta repertoires across these three sources. The study aimed to assess the relationships and possible T-cell exchange between tumor, surrounding tissue and draining lymph node repertoires in human breast cancer. Study-level results and caveats: The conclusion that tumor T cells originate in lymph nodes was presented as consistent with a hypothesis rather than as directly demonstrated. Tumor and nontumor tissue repertoires were found to be significantly more similar in luminal-like than in basal-like breast cancer. A scenario in which most tumor T cells derive from the lymph node and then expand within tumor tissue was judged to be consistent with the data. Tumors showed preferential V and J gene usage, and their T-cell repertoire diversity fell below that of lymph nodes yet above that of nontumor tissue.

Measured from the cysteine to the phenylalanine, the CDR3 is 14 residues long. The kept DNA is CDR3 alone, 42 bases in frame from the first base. As encoded in the germline V gene (reference sequence), CDR1 is SEHNR while CDR2 is FQNEAQ. The germline ends are 12 bases apart after V is trimmed by 5 bases and J by 4 bases. The axillary draining lymph nodes of breast cancer patients were the source of the lymph node samples. The reads were generated on an Illumina HiSeq 2000. TCR beta chain libraries were generated by multiplex PCR amplification. High-throughput sequencing was used to analyze the amplified TCR beta chain products. TCRdb cleaned the public reads at Q25 with fastp, built clones with MiXCR and kept in-frame beta chains. Rows matching on CDR3 protein sequence are summarized as one entry with the most common DNA and genes. The sample records 150,000 to 200,000 distinct CDR3 sequences, 33% of which are singletons. Less than 4% of the sample is taken by the ten largest.

This clonotype was seen ten or more times. Its antigen target is currently unknown. No much larger clone exists at a distance of one base, and base qualities are not known. Sequenced input: axillary lymph node tissue. The V and J genes are TRBV7-9 and TRBJ2-1; TRBD1 might be the D gene, on 6 matching bases. This receptor was taken from a female donor with breast cancer. Some clones in this sample may be carry-over from other donors' samples. The CDR3 here reads CASSHTDRYNEQFF. In nucleotide form, the sequence is TGTGCCAGCAGCCATACCGACAGGTACAATGAGCAGTTCTTC.